The 21 T cell receptor beta chains reported below all come from one sample, sequenced in a study of control samples from healthy donors and cancer patients (dated by TCRdb to the early 2020s). The library came from the immunoSEQ multiplex PCR assay. TCRdb mirrors the immuneACCESS table, restricted to in-frame sequences. Some clones are absent from its copies; in checked studies, under half trace to an unresolved V gene, and the reason for the others is unknown. Here the sample has some 140,000 clones; more than 85% occur a single time. The biggest ten clones account for approximately 9.4% of the sample. Sequenced input: blood. These receptors came from a woman aged 30 to 39 in good health.

This clone has just a few counts. The chain couples TRBV6-5 to TRBJ1-1, with 9 bases matching TRBD1. The CDR3 runs 15 residues. The V segment lost 8 bases and the J segment 3 bases; nucleotides outside the gene matches: 10. Germline V gene data show CDR1 as MNHEY and CDR2 as SVGAGI. The CDR3 region has the DNA TGTGCCAGCCCAAGGGACAGGGTGGAGGACACTGAAGCTTTCTTT. As protein: CASPRDRVEDTEAFF.

The rearrangement uses TRBV28 and TRBJ1-1; 8 positions agree with TRBD1. This CDR3 is 17 amino acids long. Trimming cost V 3 bases and J 1 base; bases outside gene matches: 10. Germline lookup yields CDR1 MDHEN and CDR2 SYDVKM. For the CDR3, the DNA is TGTGCCAGCAGTTTTCCGCCAGGGGGCTCGGCGAACACTGAAGCTTTCTTT. This sequence encodes CASSFPPGGSANTEAFF.

CDR3 loop: CASSQDRTDPNSPLHF. DNA for the CDR3: TGCGCCAGCAGCCAAGATCGAACGGACCCAAACTCACCCCTCCACTTT. The chain carries TRBV4-1 and TRBJ1-6; no firm D call. The CDR3 consists of 16 residues. The germline V gene has CDR1 MGHRA and CDR2 YSYEKL. V lost 0 bases to trimming and J lost 10 bases, with 16 bases between them.

The V and J genes are TRBV11-2 and TRBJ2-2, with TRBD2 identical over 9 bases. This CDR3 comprises 16 residues. Per the germline V gene, CDR1 is SGHAT and CDR2 is FQNNGV. The ends lost 6 bases at V and 6 bases at J; junction bases unmatched: 11. CDR3 sequence reads: CASRRAGGAGAGELFF. In nucleotides, the CDR3 is TGTGCCAGCAGGCGAGCGGGAGGTGCAGGTGCCGGGGAGCTGTTTTTT.

The chain uses TRBV12-5 and TRBJ2-3, with a weak D call TRBD2 (5 bases). The ends were cut back, 4 bases at V and 1 base at J, with 21 bases in the middle. The CDR3 has 18 amino acids. In germline, CDR1 is LGHNT, CDR2 FRNRAP. As DNA, the CDR3 is TGTGCTAGTGGTTCGACCCGAGACGGGGTAGCGCGCACAGATACGCAGTATTTT. This codes for CASGSTRDGVARTDTQYF.

The V call is TRBV5-1, the J call TRBJ1-5; D is perhaps TRBD1 (5 bases). The V and J ends lost 5 bases and 0 bases respectively, with 9 bases between them. This CDR3 region has 14 residues. Germline CDR1 SGHRS, CDR2 YFSETQ. The CDR3 sequence: CASSPGTSNQPQHF. CDR3 bases: TGCGCCAGCAGTCCAGGGACTAGCAATCAGCCCCAGCATTTT.

The chain joins TRBV7-9 to TRBJ1-1; TRBD1 matches at 7 bases. The CDR3 runs to 14 residues. Germline CDR1 is SEHNR and CDR2 is FQNEAQ (reference sequence). Unmatched junction bases numbered 3, after V lost 5 bases and J lost 0 bases. The CDR3 here is CASSKGQMNTEAFF. In DNA, the CDR3 is TGTGCCAGCAGCAAGGGACAGATGAACACTGAAGCTTTCTTT.

As concerns this clone: The same CDR3 is also encoded by other DNA sequences in this sample. V is TRBV5-5 and J is TRBJ2-4, with a possible D match to TRBD1 (6 bases). This CDR3 has 17 amino acids. The V end lost 0 bases, the J end lost 2 bases, and 15 bases lay between the germline ends. Germline V CDR1 and CDR2: SGHKS, YYEKEE (reference sequence). The CDR3 DNA is TGTGCCAGCAGCTTGGGGGGTTGGGACACAACCAAAAACATTCAGTACTTC. It is translated as CASSLGGWDTTKNIQYF.

The CDR3 DNA is TGTGCCAGCAGGTTTGGCTACGAGCAGTACTTC. It translates to CASRFGYEQYF. The chain combines TRBV12-3 or TRBV12-4 with TRBJ2-7; D gene unclear. CDR3 length: 11 amino acids. Trimming cost V 6 bases and J 3 bases, with 6 bases left between them.

The V call is TRBV5-5, the J call TRBJ1-6; D not resolved. Trimming took 1 base from V and 7 from J, leaving 6 bases between them. Germline V lookup: CDR1 SGHKS, CDR2 YYEKEE (reference sequence). The CDR3 has 13 amino acids. The DNA for the CDR3 is TGTGCCAGCAGCTTGCCGGCGAATTCACCCCTCCACTTT. Translated: CASSLPANSPLHF.

This clone occurred many times. The chain is built from TRBV2 and TRBJ2-1, with TRBD2 matching 7 bases. The CDR3 is 13 residues long. The germline CDR1 and CDR2 sequences are SNHLY and FYNNEI. Losses at the gene ends were 8 bases for V and 8 bases for J; bases not matched to a gene: 9. CDR3 sequence: CASLGLVGHEQFF. The CDR3 coding sequence is TGTGCCAGCCTAGGACTAGTCGGTCATGAGCAGTTCTTC.

V gene TRBV27 combines with J gene TRBJ1-4, with D tentatively TRBD1 (5 bases). CDR3 size: 13 residues. Germline V gives CDR1 MNHEY, CDR2 SMNVEV (reference sequence). V was clipped by 9 bases and J by 12 bases, with 20 bases between them. The CDR3: CASRAGLTGELFF. CDR3 in DNA: TGTGCCAGTAGGGCAGGGCTTACTGGGGAACTGTTTTTT.

V is TRBV2 and J is TRBJ2-1, with D possibly matching TRBD1 (5 bases). Germline assignment: CDR1 SNHLY and CDR2 FYNNEI. V was pared by 2 bases and J by 9 bases, with 5 bases between. This CDR3 comprises 11 residues. As DNA, the CDR3 is TGTGCCAGCAGTGAAAGGGGTGAGCAGTTCTTC. Protein product: CASSERGEQFF.

The chain is built from TRBV25-1 and TRBJ1-2; TRBD1 matches 7 bases. The CDR3 runs 13 residues. V lost 1 base to trimming and J lost 7 bases; unmatched junction nucleotides: 3. CDR1 MGHDK and CDR2 SYGVNS come from the germline V gene. The CDR3 DNA reads as TGTGCCAGCAGTGAATGGTCAGGGGGTGGCTACACCTTC. Encoded protein: CASSEWSGGGYTF.

The V call is TRBV19, the J call TRBJ2-3; D possibly matches TRBD1 or TRBD2 (5 bases each). CDR1 is LNHDA, CDR2 SQIVND, per germline (reference sequence). This CDR3 contains 13 residues. V lost 5 bases, J lost 6 bases, and 12 bases lay in between. Here the CDR3 reads CASSPGKGDTQYF. The CDR3 region has the DNA TGTGCCAGTAGTCCGGGAAAGGGGGATACGCAGTATTTT.

The J gene is TRBJ1-2, the V gene TRBV19; D call uncertain. Looked up from germline, CDR1 is LNHDA and CDR2 is SQIVND (reference sequence). V gave up 3 bases and J gave up 3 bases, with 11 bases separating them. The CDR3 sequence is 14 residues long. The CDR3 DNA reads TGTGCCAGTAGTATTATGTGGGATGACTATGGCTACACCTTC. It codes for CASSIMWDDYGYTF.

The gene calls are TRBV5-1 and TRBJ1-6; 7 bases are a match to TRBD1. V was pared by 0 bases and J by 10 bases, with 10 bases of the junction left unmatched. Looked up from germline, CDR1 is SGHRS and CDR2 is YFSETQ. This CDR3 is 16 amino acids long. CDR3 nucleotides: TGCGCCAGCAGCTTGGCACTGACAGGGTTCGGGTCACCCCTCCACTTT. This sequence encodes CASSLALTGFGSPLHF.

The chain employs TRBV30 and TRBJ2-1; D may correspond to TRBD1 or TRBD2 (5 bases each). The CDR3 spans 14 residues. V was cut by 4 bases and J by 4 bases, with 14 bases left in between. Germline V gene data show CDR1 as GTSNPN and CDR2 as SVGIG (reference sequence). The CDR3 DNA sequence: TGTGCCTGGACCCGGGACGGAGCATACAATGAGCAGTTCTTC. Protein product: CAWTRDGAYNEQFF.

The chain couples TRBV5-8 to TRBJ1-3; weak D call: TRBD1 (6 bases). The germline V and J ends were trimmed by 2 bases and 5 bases, with 11 bases remaining between them. The CDR3 runs 14 residues. CDR1 is SGHTS and CDR2 is YDEGEE in the germline V gene. Here the CDR3 DNA reads TGTGCCAGCAGCTTCGGGGACAACCGAAACACCATATATTTT. It translates to CASSFGDNRNTIYF.

The chain links TRBV5-1 to TRBJ2-5; 10 bases line up with TRBD1. The ends lost 4 bases at V and 5 bases at J; junction bases unmatched: 11. This CDR3 is 16 amino acids long. The germline CDR1 and CDR2 sequences are SGHRS and YFSETQ. CDR3 residues: CASSPPGQGSGETQYF. In nucleotides, the CDR3 is TGCGCCAGCAGCCCCCCGGGACAGGGGTCGGGCGAGACCCAGTACTTC.

This chain links TRBV5-1 with TRBJ2-7, with 9 bases matching TRBD1. J gave up 5 bases and V 0 bases, and 3 bases lay outside the gene matches. Germline CDR1 reads SGHRS; CDR2 reads YFSETQ. This CDR3 region has 14 residues. CDR3 sequence: CASSLEWDRDEQYF. CDR3 bases: TGCGCCAGCAGCTTGGAATGGGACAGGGACGAGCAGTACTTC.